Sequencing of this TCR beta chain was carried out in a study of T cell clonality in common variable immunodeficiency. Both groups were predominantly of Caucasian heritage. CDR1 SGHNT and CDR2 YYREEE come from the germline V gene (reference sequence). The V end lost 3 bases, the J end lost 5 bases, and 15 bases lay between the germline ends. The CDR3 covers 14 residues. TCRdb's copy holds only in-frame clones and misses some; the assay was immunoSEQ multiplex PCR. There are about 33,000 clones in the sample, none observed a single time. This clone occurred many times. The read gets to within 3 residues of the CDR3 end, and the germline J gene fills in the rest.

The TCR comes from a person aged 18-70 years in good health. V and J are TRBV5-4 and TRBJ2-7; weak D call: TRBD1 (5 bases). The sequenced sample was peripheral blood mononuclear cells. CDR3 DNA, as far as it was read: TGTGCCAGCAGCTCCGGCGGCAGGGTCGACGAG. It codes for CASSSGGRVDE. The full CDR3 protein reads CASSSGGRVDEQYF.